Detailed here is one T cell receptor (beta chain). Produced via immunoSEQ multiplex PCR; TCRdb's table is partial and in-frame only. The table has approximately 140,000 clones, about 91% seen once. The sample is drawn from a study of T cell responses to AZD1222 COVID-19 vaccine. Trimming cost V 4 bases and J 0 bases; bases outside gene matches: 7. This CDR3 has 18 residues. CDR1 and CDR2 from the germline V gene are SGHDT and YYEEEE. The sequence derives from an adult who received the AZD1222 COVID-19 vaccine. The gene calls are TRBV5-6 and TRBJ1-6; the match to TRBD1 covers 10 bases. The sample was peripheral blood, taken 28 days after the second AZD1222 dose. CDR3 bases: TGTGCCAGCAGCCCGACAGGGGGCCTAAGCTCCTATAATTCACCCCTCCACTTT. It yields the protein CASSPTGGLSSYNSPLHF.